Below are 6 T cell receptor beta chains sequenced from a single sample in a study of T cell changes during pregnancy in multiple sclerosis. Sequencing used immunoSEQ multiplex PCR; TCRdb keeps in-frame clones, though not all of them. Among about 24,000 clones listed, more than 70% were seen once. Sequencing used CD4+ T cells from peripheral blood mononuclear cells, obtained in the first trimester of pregnancy. The source is a female donor in good health, enrolled as a control in a pregnancy study.

The chain employs TRBV19 and TRBJ1-5; tentatively, D is TRBD1 (5 bases). Trimming removed 6 bases from V and 9 bases from J, with 18 bases in between. CDR3 length: 14 residues. Germline loops: CDR1 LNHDA, CDR2 SQIVND (reference sequence). The CDR3 nucleotides are TGTGCCAGTAGGGAATTCAGGGAAGGAAGGCCCCAGCATTTT. Translation gives CASREFREGRPQHF. Combining the CDR3 with reference TRBV19 and TRBJ1-5 gives the whole variable domain DGGITQSPKYLFRKEGQNVTLSCEQNLNHDAMYWYRQDPGQGLRLIYYSQIVNDFQKGDIAEGYSVSREKKESFPLTVTSAQKNPTAFYLCASREFREGRPQHFGDGTRLSIL.

The J gene is TRBJ1-3, the V gene TRBV2; TRBD1 aligns across 7 bases. Unmatched junction bases numbered 8, after V lost 8 bases and J lost 4 bases. Germline assignment: CDR1 SNHLY and CDR2 FYNNEI. The CDR3 covers 14 residues. CDR3 nucleotides: TGTGCCAGCCGGAGACAGGGAGCGGGAAACACCATATATTTT. Protein: CASRRQGAGNTIYF.

This clone was seen a few times. The chain employs TRBV5-1 and TRBJ2-1; no definite D call. From germline, CDR1 is SGHRS and CDR2 YFSETQ. The V gene lost 0 bases and the J gene lost 3 bases, with 7 bases spanning the gap. The CDR3 spans 14 residues. CDR3 sequence (DNA): TGCGCCAGCAGCTTGGAGACTGTCTACAATGAGCAGTTCTTC. This codes for CASSLETVYNEQFF.

The chain recombines TRBV4-1 with TRBJ2-1; TRBD2 aligns across 15 bases. The germline V gene has CDR1 MGHRA and CDR2 YSYEKL. This CDR3 region has 19 residues. J was trimmed by 4 bases and V by 3 bases; bases with no gene match: 10. The DNA of the CDR3 is TGCGCCAGCAGCCACCCTGGACTAGCGGGGGGGTTTGAATACAATGAGCAGTTCTTC. Translated: CASSHPGLAGGFEYNEQFF.

The chain joins TRBV29-1 to TRBJ2-3; D unclear. Germline loops: CDR1 SQVTM, CDR2 ANQGSEA. Deletions cut 4 bases from V and 2 bases from J, with 16 bases between. The CDR3 has 15 residues. CDR3 region: CSVAGLTDNTDTQYF. DNA of the CDR3: TGCAGCGTTGCAGGTTTGACCGACAACACAGATACGCAGTATTTT.

The genes are TRBV5-1 and TRBJ1-1; a possible D gene is TRBD1 (5 bases). Trimming took 4 bases from V and 4 from J, leaving 14 bases between them. The CDR3 is 14 amino acids. Germline-derived CDR1 and CDR2 are SGHRS and YFSETQ. The CDR3 loop is CASSPSGGLTEAFF. The CDR3 nucleotides are TGCGCCAGCAGCCCTTCGGGGGGTCTCACTGAAGCTTTCTTT.